What follows is one TCR beta chain and its context. This entry is derived from a study of blood T cell repertoires in COVID-19. Authors' analysis steps: Nucleated cell number was recorded as an estimate derived from reference gene primer amplification. The assay was immunoSEQ multiplex PCR, and TCRdb's table has in-frame clones only and misses some. Clonal size and the V and J genes are those of that table, whereas D and trimming came from the DNA. This sample has over 60,000 clones; roughly 80% occur once, and the top ten carry roughly a sixth. Germline V gives CDR1 SQVTM, CDR2 ANQGSEA. The CDR3 sequence is 13 residues long. The ends were cut back, 4 bases at V and 8 bases at J, with 15 bases in the middle.

V gene TRBV29-1 combines with J gene TRBJ1-5; weak D call: TRBD1 (5 bases). The source of this sequence is a human donor in a cohort sampled during active COVID-19. The sequenced sample consisted of peripheral blood. CDR3 sequence (DNA): TGCAGCGTTGCAAAGGGGCGTAAGGAGCCCCAGCATTTT. Translation gives CSVAKGRKEPQHF.